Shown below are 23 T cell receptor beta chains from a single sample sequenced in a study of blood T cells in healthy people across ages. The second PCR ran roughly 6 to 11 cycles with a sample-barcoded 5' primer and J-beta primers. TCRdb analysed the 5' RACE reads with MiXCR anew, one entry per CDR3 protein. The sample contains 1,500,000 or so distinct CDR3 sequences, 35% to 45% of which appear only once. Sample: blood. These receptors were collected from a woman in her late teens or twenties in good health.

The CDR3 region is CSALGLVYNEQYF. CDR3 coding DNA: TGCAGTGCCCTCGGACTAGTGTACAATGAGCAGTACTTC. This chain joins TRBV20-1 and TRBJ2-1; TRBD2 matches 7 bases. The J call is uncertain, as TRBJ2-7 better fits the DNA end. The CDR3 loop spans 13 amino acids. Germline CDR1 and CDR2: DFQATT and SNEGSKA (reference sequence).

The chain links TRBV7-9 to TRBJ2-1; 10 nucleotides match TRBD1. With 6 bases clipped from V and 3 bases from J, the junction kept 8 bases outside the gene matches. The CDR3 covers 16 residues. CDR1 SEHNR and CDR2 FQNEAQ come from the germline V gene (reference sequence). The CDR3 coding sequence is TGTGCCAGCAGACCCTTAGGGACAGGGGACTACAATGAGCAGTTCTTC. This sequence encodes CASRPLGTGDYNEQFF.

CDR3 in amino acids: CASSFDNRQPQHF. The CDR3 DNA reads TGTGCCAGCAGCTTCGACAACAGGCAGCCCCAGCATTTT. The rearrangement uses TRBV7-2 and TRBJ1-5; possibly TRBD1 for D (5 bases). CDR1 is SGHTA, CDR2 FQGNSA, per germline. The V and J ends lost 3 bases and 7 bases respectively, with 10 bases between them. The CDR3 length is 13 residues.

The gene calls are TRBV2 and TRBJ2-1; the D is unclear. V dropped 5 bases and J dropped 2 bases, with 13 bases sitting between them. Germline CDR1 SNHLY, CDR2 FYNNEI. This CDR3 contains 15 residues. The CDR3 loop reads CASSKIGAAYNEQFF. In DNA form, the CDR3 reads TGTGCCAGCAGTAAAATCGGAGCTGCCTACAATGAGCAGTTCTTC.

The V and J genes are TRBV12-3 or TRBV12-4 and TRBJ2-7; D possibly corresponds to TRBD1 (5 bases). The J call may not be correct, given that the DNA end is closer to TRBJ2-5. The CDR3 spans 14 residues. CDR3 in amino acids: CASSYRLGQETQYF. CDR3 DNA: TGTGCCAGCAGTTACAGGTTGGGCCAAGAGACCCAGTACTTC.

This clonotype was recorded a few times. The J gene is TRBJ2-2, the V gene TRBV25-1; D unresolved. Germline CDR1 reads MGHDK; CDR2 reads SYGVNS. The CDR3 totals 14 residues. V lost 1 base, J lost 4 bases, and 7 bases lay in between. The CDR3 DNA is TGTGCCAGCAGTGAATCTGGGCGCACCGGGGAGCTGTTTTTT. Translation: CASSESGRTGELFF.

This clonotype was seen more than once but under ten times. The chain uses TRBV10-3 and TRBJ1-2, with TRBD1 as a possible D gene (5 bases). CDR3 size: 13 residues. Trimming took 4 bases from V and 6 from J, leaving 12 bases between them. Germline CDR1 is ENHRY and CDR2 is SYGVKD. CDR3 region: CAISGRSTDGYTF. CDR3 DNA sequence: TGTGCCATCAGTGGTCGATCGACAGATGGCTACACCTTC.

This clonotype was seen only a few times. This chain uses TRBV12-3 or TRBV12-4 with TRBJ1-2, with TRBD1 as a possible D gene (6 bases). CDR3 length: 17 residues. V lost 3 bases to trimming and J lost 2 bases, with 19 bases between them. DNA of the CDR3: TGTGCCAGCAGTTTCGCGGCAGGGGTGAATCCCAACTATGGCTACACCTTC. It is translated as CASSFAAGVNPNYGYTF.

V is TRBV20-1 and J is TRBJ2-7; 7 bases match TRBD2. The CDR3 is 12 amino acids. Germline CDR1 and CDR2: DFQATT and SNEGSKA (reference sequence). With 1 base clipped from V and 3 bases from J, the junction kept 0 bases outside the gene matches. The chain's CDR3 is CSARGTSYEQYF. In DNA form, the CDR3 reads TGCAGTGCTAGAGGGACTAGCTACGAGCAGTACTTC.

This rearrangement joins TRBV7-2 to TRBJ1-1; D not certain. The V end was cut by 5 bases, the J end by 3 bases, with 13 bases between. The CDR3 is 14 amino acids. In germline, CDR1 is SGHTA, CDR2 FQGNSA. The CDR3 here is CASSPTRADTEAFF. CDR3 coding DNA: TGTGCCAGCAGCCCAACGCGGGCGGACACTGAAGCTTTCTTT.

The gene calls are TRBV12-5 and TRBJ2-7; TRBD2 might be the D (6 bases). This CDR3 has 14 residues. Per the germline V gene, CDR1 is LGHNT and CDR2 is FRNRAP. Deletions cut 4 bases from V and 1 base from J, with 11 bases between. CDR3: CASGSGTFSYEQYF. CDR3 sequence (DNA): TGTGCTAGTGGTTCCGGGACTTTTTCCTACGAGCAGTACTTC.

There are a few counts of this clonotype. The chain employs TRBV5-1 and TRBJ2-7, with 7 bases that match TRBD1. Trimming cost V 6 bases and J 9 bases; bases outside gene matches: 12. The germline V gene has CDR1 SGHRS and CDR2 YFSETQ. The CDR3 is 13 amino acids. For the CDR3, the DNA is TGCGCCAGCAACGACGGGACAGATACTCGGCAGTACTTC. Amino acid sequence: CASNDGTDTRQYF.

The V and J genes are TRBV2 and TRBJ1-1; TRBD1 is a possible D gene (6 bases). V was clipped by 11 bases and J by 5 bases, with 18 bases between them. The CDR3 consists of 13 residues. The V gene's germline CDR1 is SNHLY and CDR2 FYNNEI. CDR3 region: CAGGITRGTEAFF. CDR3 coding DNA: TGTGCCGGGGGCATCACCCGCGGTACTGAAGCTTTCTTT. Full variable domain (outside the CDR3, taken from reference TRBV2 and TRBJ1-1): EPEVTQTPSHQVTQMGQEVILRCVPISNHLYFYWYRQILGQKVEFLVSFYNNEISEKSEIFDDQFSVERPDGSNFTLKIRSTKLEDSAMYFCAGGITRGTEAFFGQGTRLTVV.

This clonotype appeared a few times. The CDR3 region has the DNA TGTGCCAGCAGTTCCCAATGGAGAGGTGATCGGACTGAAGCTTTCTTT. It encodes CASSSQWRGDRTEAFF. The V call is TRBV6-5, the J call TRBJ1-1; unclear D gene. The CDR3 is made up of 16 amino acids. Germline CDR1 reads MNHEY; CDR2 reads SVGAGI. Trimming took 4 bases from V and 5 from J, leaving 20 bases between them.

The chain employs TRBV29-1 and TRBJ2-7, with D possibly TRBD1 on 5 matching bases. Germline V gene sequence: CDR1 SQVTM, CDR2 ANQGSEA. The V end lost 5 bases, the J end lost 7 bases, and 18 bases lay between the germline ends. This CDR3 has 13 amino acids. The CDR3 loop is CSVSGLKAGEQYF. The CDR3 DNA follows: TGCAGCGTTTCAGGGTTGAAGGCCGGTGAGCAGTACTTC.

CDR3 sequence (DNA): TGCAGTGCCTTAGAGGGTTCGGGACAATTGCCCCAGCATTTT. This sequence encodes CSALEGSGQLPQHF. This chain joins TRBV20-1 and TRBJ1-5, with D perhaps TRBD1 (6 bases). Germline CDR1 and CDR2: DFQATT and SNEGSKA (reference sequence). The V end lost 6 bases, the J end lost 9 bases, and 21 bases lay between the germline ends. The CDR3 contains 14 residues.

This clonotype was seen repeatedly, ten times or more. CDR3 in amino acids: CASIKIAGVGEQFF. The CDR3, as DNA: TGTGCCAGCATCAAAATAGCGGGGGTTGGTGAGCAGTTCTTC. The chain carries TRBV12-3 or TRBV12-4 and TRBJ2-1, with 9 bases identical to TRBD2. This CDR3 region has 14 residues. Trimming took 7 bases from V and 9 from J; bases not matched to a gene: 10.

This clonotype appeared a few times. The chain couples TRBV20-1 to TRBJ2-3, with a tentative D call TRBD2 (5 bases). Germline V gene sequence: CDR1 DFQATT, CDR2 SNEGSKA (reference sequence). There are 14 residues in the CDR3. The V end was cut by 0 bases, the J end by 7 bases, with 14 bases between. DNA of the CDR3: TGCAGTGCTAGAGAAGCTAGCCCGGCGAATACGCAGTATTTT. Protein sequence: CSAREASPANTQYF.

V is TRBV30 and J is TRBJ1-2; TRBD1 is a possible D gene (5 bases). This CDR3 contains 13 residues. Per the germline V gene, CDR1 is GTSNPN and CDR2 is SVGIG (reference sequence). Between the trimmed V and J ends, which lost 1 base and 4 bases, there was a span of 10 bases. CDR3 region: CAWSATGSYGYTF. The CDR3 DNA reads TGTGCCTGGAGTGCCACAGGCAGCTATGGCTACACCTTC.

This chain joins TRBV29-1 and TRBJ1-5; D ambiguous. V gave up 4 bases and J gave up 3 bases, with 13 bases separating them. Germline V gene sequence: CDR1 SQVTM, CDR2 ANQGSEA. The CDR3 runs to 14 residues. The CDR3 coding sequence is TGCAGCGTTGTTATAGGGCATACCAATCAGCCCCAGCATTTT. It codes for CSVVIGHTNQPQHF.

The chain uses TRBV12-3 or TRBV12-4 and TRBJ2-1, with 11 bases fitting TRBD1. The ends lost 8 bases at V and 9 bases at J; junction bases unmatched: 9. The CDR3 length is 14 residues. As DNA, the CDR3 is TGTGCCAGCCGACCGGGACAGGGGGTCAGTGAGCAGTTCTTC. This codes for CASRPGQGVSEQFF.

In nucleotides, the CDR3 is TGCAGTGCTAGGGAGGCAGCATTTGAAGCTTTCTTT. Protein: CSAREAAFEAFF. The chain employs TRBV20-1 and TRBJ1-1; the D is unclear. V lost 3 bases to trimming and J lost 7 bases, with 12 bases between them. CDR3 length: 12 amino acids. In germline, CDR1 is DFQATT, CDR2 SNEGSKA (reference sequence).

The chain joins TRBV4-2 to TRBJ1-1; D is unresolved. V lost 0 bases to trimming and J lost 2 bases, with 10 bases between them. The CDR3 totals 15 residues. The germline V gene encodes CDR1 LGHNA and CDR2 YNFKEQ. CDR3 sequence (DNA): TGTGCCAGCAGCCAAGAGTGGCCCTCCAACACTGAAGCTTTCTTT. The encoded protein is CASSQEWPSNTEAFF.